The rows below give T cell receptor beta chains drawn from one sample of a study of cytotoxic CD8 clonotypes in ibrutinib-treated CLL. Clones were read by immunoSEQ multiplex PCR, and TCRdb kept only the in-frame ones, dropping some. The table has about 140,000 clones, roughly 90% seen once. Material: PBMCs, obtained after 12 months of ibrutinib treatment. These receptor sequences come from a human donor with chronic lymphocytic leukemia. The CDR3 runs from the conserved cysteine through the conserved F or W. A D gene is named only where the DNA matches it firmly. Size tells how often a clone was seen (once, few, many) or the class of an expanded clone, and some rows leave it out.

d_gene	v_gene	abundance	j_gene	CDR3aa	CDR3nt
.	TRBV18	.	TRBJ2-7	CASSTPTGYEQYF	TGTGCCAGCTCCACACCCACAGGCTACGAGCAGTACTTC
.	TRBV9	.	TRBJ2-7	CASSGGFAPYEQYF	TGTGCCAGCAGCGGGGGATTTGCGCCTTACGAGCAGTACTTC
.	TRBV5-6	.	TRBJ2-7	CASTVTGPSYEQYF	TGTGCCAGCACCGTTACGGGGCCCTCCTACGAGCAGTACTTC
.	TRBV7-3	.	TRBJ2-5	CASSLTEGTAETQYF	TGTGCCAGCAGCTTAACGGAGGGGACGGCGGAGACCCAGTACTTC
TRBD1	TRBV30	once	TRBJ2-1	CAWSYRGHEQFF	TGTGCCTGGAGTTACAGGGGGCATGAGCAGTTCTTC
.	TRBV29-1	.	TRBJ1-1	CSDRGQEAFF	TGCAGCGACCGGGGACAAGAAGCTTTCTTT
.	TRBV7-2	.	TRBJ2-7	CASSKRILYEQYF	TGTGCCAGCAGTAAGCGGATCCTCTACGAGCAGTACTTC
.	TRBV7-3	once	TRBJ2-5	CASSLGTEETQYF	TGTGCCAGCAGCTTAGGGACTGAAGAGACCCAGTACTTC
TRBD1	TRBV18	once	TRBJ1-5	CASSRYDRGASQPQHF	TGTGCCAGCTCAAGATATGACAGGGGAGCGAGTCAGCCCCAGCATTTT
.	TRBV2	.	TRBJ1-2	CASSAMTSNGYTF	TGTGCCAGCAGCGCTATGACAAGCAATGGCTACACCTTC
TRBD1	TRBV18	.	TRBJ1-5	CASSPQGQAGSNQPQHF	TGTGCCAGCTCACCACAGGGACAGGCGGGCAGCAATCAGCCCCAGCATTTT
TRBD1	TRBV25-1	.	TRBJ1-5	CASSEGTGLGQPQHF	TGTGCCAGCAGTGAGGGGACAGGGCTAGGTCAGCCCCAGCATTTT
.	TRBV30	.	TRBJ1-1	CAWSVPRRNTEAFF	TGTGCCTGGAGTGTACCCAGGAGGAACACTGAAGCTTTCTTT
.	TRBV5-6	.	TRBJ2-7	CASSRRRGPYEQYF	TGTGCCAGCAGCCGACGGCGGGGTCCTTACGAGCAGTACTTC
.	TRBV11-2	.	TRBJ2-3	CASSRAVLGTDTQYF	TGTGCCAGCAGCCGGGCTGTGTTAGGCACAGATACGCAGTATTTT
TRBD1	TRBV5-6	.	TRBJ1-5	CASSLAGQGDQPQHF	TGTGCCAGCAGCTTGGCGGGACAGGGAGATCAGCCCCAGCATTTT